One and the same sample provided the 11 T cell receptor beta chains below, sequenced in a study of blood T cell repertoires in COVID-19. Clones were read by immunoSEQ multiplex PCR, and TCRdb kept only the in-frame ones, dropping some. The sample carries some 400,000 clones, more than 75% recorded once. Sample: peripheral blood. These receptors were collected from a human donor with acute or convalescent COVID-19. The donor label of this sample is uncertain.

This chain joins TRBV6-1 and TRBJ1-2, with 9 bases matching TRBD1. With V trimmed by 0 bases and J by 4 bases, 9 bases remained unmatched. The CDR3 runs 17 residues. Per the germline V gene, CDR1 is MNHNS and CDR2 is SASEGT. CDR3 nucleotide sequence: TGTGCCAGCAGTGAAGCCCACACGACAGGGGGTTCCTATGGCTACACCTTC. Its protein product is CASSEAHTTGGSYGYTF.

The CDR3, as DNA: TGTGCCAGCAGTTACTCCCGGGTGCGGCTATATGGCTACACCTTC. Translation gives CASSYSRVRLYGYTF. The chain carries TRBV6-5 and TRBJ1-2, with D unresolved. The germline CDR1 and CDR2 sequences are MNHEY and SVGAGI. Trimming shortened V by 0 bases and J by 5 bases, and 13 bases separated the two germline ends. The CDR3 is 15 amino acids.

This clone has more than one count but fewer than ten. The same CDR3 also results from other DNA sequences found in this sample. CDR3 residues: CASSADSGNTIYF. CDR3 bases: TGTGCCAGCTCAGCTGACAGTGGAAACACCATATATTTT. The chain links TRBV18 to TRBJ1-3; D may be TRBD1 (5 bases). CDR1 and CDR2 from the germline V gene are KGHSH and LQKENI. The CDR3 is 13 residues long. The ends were cut back, 5 bases at V and 3 bases at J, with 8 bases in the middle.

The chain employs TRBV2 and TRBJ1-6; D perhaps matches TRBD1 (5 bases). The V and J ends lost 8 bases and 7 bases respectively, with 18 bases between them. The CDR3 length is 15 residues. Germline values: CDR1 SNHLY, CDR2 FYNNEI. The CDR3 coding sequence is TGTGCCAGCCGTACAGGTTTTTCGGGCAATTCACCCCTCCACTTT. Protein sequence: CASRTGFSGNSPLHF. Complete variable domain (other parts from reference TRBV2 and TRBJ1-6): EPEVTQTPSHQVTQMGQEVILRCVPISNHLYFYWYRQILGQKVEFLVSFYNNEISEKSEIFDDQFSVERPDGSNFTLKIRSTKLEDSAMYFCASRTGFSGNSPLHFGNGTRLTVT.

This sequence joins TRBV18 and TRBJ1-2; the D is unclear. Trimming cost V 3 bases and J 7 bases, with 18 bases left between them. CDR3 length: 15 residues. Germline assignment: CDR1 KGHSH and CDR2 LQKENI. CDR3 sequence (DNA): TGTGCCAGCTCACCCCAACCACCCCAAGCTGGTGGCTACACCTTC. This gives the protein CASSPQPPQAGGYTF.

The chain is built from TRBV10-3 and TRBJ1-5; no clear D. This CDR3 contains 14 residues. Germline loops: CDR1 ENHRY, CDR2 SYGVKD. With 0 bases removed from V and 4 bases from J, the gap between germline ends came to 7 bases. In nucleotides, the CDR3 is TGTGCCATCAGTGAGTCGCAGGTGAATCAGCCCCAGCATTTT. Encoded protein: CAISESQVNQPQHF.

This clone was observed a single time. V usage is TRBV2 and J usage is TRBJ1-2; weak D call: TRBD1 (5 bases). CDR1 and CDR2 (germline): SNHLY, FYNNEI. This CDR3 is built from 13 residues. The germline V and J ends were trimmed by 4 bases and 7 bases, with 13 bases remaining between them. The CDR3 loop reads CASSASQGGGYTF. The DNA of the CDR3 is TGTGCCAGCAGTGCGAGCCAGGGAGGTGGCTACACCTTC.

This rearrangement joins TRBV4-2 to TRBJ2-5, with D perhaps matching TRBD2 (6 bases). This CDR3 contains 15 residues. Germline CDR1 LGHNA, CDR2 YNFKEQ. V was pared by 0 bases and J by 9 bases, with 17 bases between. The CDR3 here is CASSQDRATPGAQYF. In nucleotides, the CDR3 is TGTGCCAGCAGCCAAGATAGGGCCACCCCGGGGGCCCAGTACTTC.

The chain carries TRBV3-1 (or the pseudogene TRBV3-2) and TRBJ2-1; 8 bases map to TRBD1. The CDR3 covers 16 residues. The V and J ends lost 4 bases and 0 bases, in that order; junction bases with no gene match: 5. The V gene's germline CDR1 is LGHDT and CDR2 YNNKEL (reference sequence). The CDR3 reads CASSLRQGSSYNEQFF. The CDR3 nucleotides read TGTGCCAGCAGCCTCAGACAGGGGAGCTCCTACAATGAGCAGTTCTTC.

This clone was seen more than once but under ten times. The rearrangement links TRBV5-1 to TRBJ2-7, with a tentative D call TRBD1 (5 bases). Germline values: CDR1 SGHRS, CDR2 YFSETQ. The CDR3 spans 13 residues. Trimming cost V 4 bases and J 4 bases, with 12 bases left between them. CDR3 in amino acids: CASSRAGNYEQYF. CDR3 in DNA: TGCGCCAGCAGCCGTGCAGGGAATTACGAGCAGTACTTC.

This chain's CDR3 is CASSPGSGAYNEQFF. The CDR3 DNA sequence: TGTGCCAGCTCACCGGGCAGCGGAGCATACAATGAGCAGTTCTTC. This rearrangement joins TRBV18 to TRBJ2-1; D is perhaps TRBD2 (5 bases). The V end was cut by 3 bases, the J end by 4 bases, with 13 bases between. The CDR3 runs to 15 residues. CDR1 is KGHSH, CDR2 LQKENI, per germline. Based on the CDR3 plus reference TRBV18 and TRBJ2-1, the full variable domain is NAGVMQNPRHLVRRRGQEARLRCSPMKGHSHVYWYRQLPEEGLKFMVYLQKENIIDESGMPKERFSAEFPKEGPSILRIQQVVRGDSAAYFCASSPGSGAYNEQFFGPGTRLTVL.